This T cell receptor (beta chain) was sequenced during a study of response to subunit inactivated influenza vaccine. The CDR3 loop spans 16 amino acids. V dropped 6 bases and J dropped 4; count of bases not matched to a gene: 12. CDR1 is SEHNR, CDR2 FQNEAQ, per germline (reference sequence). TCRdb processed the RT-PCR reads anew with MiXCR; each CDR3 protein has one entry. Counted here are roughly 520,000 distinct CDR3 sequences, about 25% occurring once; the ten biggest clones make up approximately 2%. The study, taken as a whole, reports: Authors suggested each seasonal flu vaccination may recruit only limited numbers of new T cells.

Points on this clonotype: What it binds is unknown.

The material was CD4+ T cells sorted from PBMCs, obtained roughly 5 days after vaccination. This receptor was obtained from a man in his fifties or sixties who received an inactivated influenza vaccine. The genes are TRBV7-9 and TRBJ2-1; 7 bases align to TRBD2. In nucleotides, the CDR3 is TGTGCCAGCAGGAAGCTCCCGGGGGGTACGTACAATGAGCAGTTCTTC. Encoded protein: CASRKLPGGTYNEQFF.